Shown below are 18 T cell receptor beta chains from a single sample sequenced in a study of identical twins. TCRdb itself ran the 5' RACE reads through MiXCR, one entry per CDR3 protein. The sample lists approximately 490,000 distinct CDR3 sequences; 20% to 25% were seen once. This sample also belongs to another study, concerning yellow fever vaccine responses in identical twins.

The sample taken for sequencing was CD4+ T cells sorted from blood. These receptors all stem from a woman between 18 and 29 years old in good health.

The gene calls are TRBV20-1 and TRBJ2-1; D is unclear. Germline V lookup: CDR1 DFQATT, CDR2 SNEGSKA (reference sequence). Trimming cost V 0 bases and J 1 base, with 16 bases left between them. This CDR3 has 17 amino acids. The CDR3 here is CSARDVIALSSYNEQFF. Here the CDR3 DNA reads TGCAGTGCTAGAGATGTAATAGCTCTTTCTTCCTACAATGAGCAGTTCTTC.

This clonotype was seen a few times. The chain employs TRBV10-2 and TRBJ2-2, with TRBD1 matching 7 bases. J was trimmed by 3 bases and V by 0 bases; bases with no gene match: 4. The CDR3 spans 16 residues. The germline CDR1 and CDR2 sequences are WSHSY and SAAADI. This CDR3 is CASSESPTGDTGELFF. In nucleotides, the CDR3 is TGCGCCAGCAGTGAGTCCCCAACAGGGGACACCGGGGAGCTGTTTTTT.

V usage is TRBV29-1 and J usage is TRBJ2-7; D is ambiguous. Germline V CDR1 and CDR2: SQVTM, ANQGSEA. The CDR3 length is 14 residues. V dropped 2 bases and J dropped 3 bases, with 14 bases sitting between them. The CDR3 bases are TGCAGCGTTGAAACCCCGTCGGATGTCTACGAGCAGTACTTC. It is translated as CSVETPSDVYEQYF.

The gene calls are TRBV5-1 and TRBJ2-1; 13 positions match TRBD2. Germline-derived CDR1 and CDR2 are SGHRS and YFSETQ. The CDR3 runs 15 residues. The ends lost 4 bases at V and 6 bases at J; junction bases unmatched: 4. The CDR3 region has the DNA TGCGCCAGCAGCGAACTAGCGGGAGGGGGCAATGAGCAGTTCTTC. Translated, it gives CASSELAGGGNEQFF.

Points on this clonotype: One junction end disagrees with the germline gene, perhaps due to a read error. The gene calls are TRBV20-1 and TRBJ1-2, with TRBD1 matching 8 bases. Germline V lookup: CDR1 DFQATT, CDR2 SNEGSKA (reference sequence). This CDR3 is built from 13 residues. The chain's CDR3 is CIAARTGYYGYTF. DNA for the CDR3: TGCATTGCTGCACGGACAGGGTACTATGGCTACACCTTC.

In its sample, this clonotype was seen once. V and J are TRBV2 and TRBJ2-5; TRBD1 matches at 9 bases. The CDR3 totals 15 residues. Trimming took 6 bases from V and 9 from J; bases not matched to a gene: 14. CDR1 and CDR2 from the germline V gene are SNHLY and FYNNEI. The CDR3: CASSVTGGSVAPQYF. CDR3 nucleotide sequence: TGTGCCAGCAGCGTCACAGGGGGCTCGGTTGCTCCCCAGTACTTC.

This sequence joins TRBV4-1 and TRBJ2-2, with TRBD2 matching over 14 bases. This CDR3 is built from 17 residues. CDR1 is MGHRA, CDR2 YSYEKL, per germline. V gave up 1 base and J gave up 6 bases; unmatched junction bases: 4. The CDR3: CASSQGPTSGRAGELFF. For the CDR3, the DNA is TGCGCCAGCAGCCAAGGTCCGACTAGCGGGAGGGCCGGGGAGCTGTTTTTT.

The V gene is TRBV14, the J gene TRBJ2-3, with 10 bases aligning to TRBD2. Germline loops: CDR1 SGHDN, CDR2 FVKESK. CDR3 length equals 15 residues. Trimming removed 4 bases from V and 6 bases from J; junction bases left unmatched: 7. CDR3 sequence reads: CASSRLAGERDTQYF. CDR3 sequence (DNA): TGTGCCAGCAGCCGGCTAGCGGGAGAGCGCGATACGCAGTATTTT.

In its sample, this clonotype was seen a few times. The gene calls are TRBV15 and TRBJ2-1; 8 nucleotides line up with TRBD2. Trimming at V came to 7 bases and at J to 7 bases, leaving 9 bases not matched to a gene. The germline CDR1 and CDR2 sequences are LNHNV and YYDKDF (reference sequence). The CDR3 runs to 14 residues. CDR3 sequence: CATTTGLEINEQFF. CDR3 DNA: TGTGCCACCACCACGGGACTAGAAATTAATGAGCAGTTCTTC. The complete variable domain, with remaining parts taken from reference TRBV15 and TRBJ2-1, reads DAMVIQNPRYQVTQFGKPVTLSCSQTLNHNVMYWYQQKSSQAPKLLFHYYDKDFNNEADTPDNFQSRRPNTSFCFLDIRSPGLGDTAMYLCATTTGLEINEQFFGPGTRLTVL.

Only a few counts were recorded for this clonotype. The chain carries TRBV6-5 and TRBJ2-3; TRBD2 matches 10 bases. CDR1 MNHEY and CDR2 SVGAGI come from the germline V gene. The CDR3 is 15 residues long. J was trimmed by 10 bases and V by 4 bases; bases with no gene match: 11. CDR3 in amino acids: CASSLSAGGSRAQYF. The CDR3 DNA follows: TGTGCCAGCAGTTTATCAGCGGGAGGGAGCCGTGCGCAGTATTTT.

This clonotype appeared a few times. The V and J genes are TRBV28 and TRBJ2-1; 12 bases line up with TRBD2. Trimming at V came to 6 bases and at J to 6 bases, leaving 3 bases not matched to a gene. This CDR3 contains 14 residues. CDR1 MDHEN and CDR2 SYDVKM come from the germline V gene. CDR3 nucleotides: TGTGCCAGCAGGACTAGCGGGAGTATCAATGAGCAGTTCTTC. Protein product: CASRTSGSINEQFF.

The chain uses TRBV25-1 and TRBJ2-5, with D perhaps matching TRBD1 or TRBD2 (5 bases each). There are 13 residues in the CDR3. V was clipped by 6 bases and J by 5 bases, with 13 bases between them. The germline CDR1 and CDR2 sequences are MGHDK and SYGVNS. This CDR3 is CASSQTGLETQYF. The CDR3 DNA reads as TGTGCCAGCAGCCAGACGGGGCTGGAGACCCAGTACTTC.

This clonotype was found once. The rearrangement joins TRBV24-1 to TRBJ2-1, with a weak D call TRBD1 (6 bases). Trimming shortened V by 3 bases and J by 7 bases, and 15 bases separated the two germline ends. Germline V gene sequence: CDR1 KGHDR, CDR2 SFDVKD. This CDR3 has 15 amino acids. The CDR3 region is CATSDTGLGMNEQFF. The DNA of the CDR3 is TGTGCCACCAGTGATACAGGGTTAGGAATGAATGAGCAGTTCTTC.

The rearrangement links TRBV10-2 to TRBJ2-2; D unclear. The CDR3 runs to 14 residues. Trimming removed 2 bases at V and 3 bases at J, with 7 bases between. Germline lookup yields CDR1 WSHSY and CDR2 SAAADI. The CDR3 loop reads CASSEAYDTGELFF. The CDR3 DNA sequence: TGCGCCAGCAGTGAGGCCTACGACACCGGGGAGCTGTTTTTT.

The table lists this clonotype with a few counts. The chain combines TRBV5-1 with TRBJ2-2, with D perhaps matching TRBD1 (6 bases). Germline assignment: CDR1 SGHRS and CDR2 YFSETQ. V lost 5 bases and J lost 2, with 19 bases in between. The CDR3 sequence is 17 residues long. The CDR3 sequence is CASSPFLGTINTGELFF. The CDR3 bases are TGCGCCAGCAGTCCGTTCCTCGGGACAATAAACACCGGGGAGCTGTTTTTT.

V and J are TRBV7-8 and TRBJ2-1, with 7 positions matching TRBD1. CDR1 is SGHVS, CDR2 FQNEAQ, per germline. The V segment lost 3 bases and the J segment 3 bases; nucleotides outside the gene matches: 8. This CDR3 region has 16 residues. CDR3 loop: CASSLRPGTDYNEQFF. The CDR3 bases are TGTGCCAGCAGCTTGCGTCCTGGGACAGACTACAATGAGCAGTTCTTC.

This clonotype was seen more than once but under ten times. The CDR3 region has the DNA TGTGCCAGCAGCTTGGGACAGGGGTGGAATGAGCAGTTCTTC. This sequence encodes CASSLGQGWNEQFF. The V and J genes are TRBV7-9 and TRBJ2-1; 10 bases are shared with TRBD1. The trim removed 3 bases at V and 7 bases at J, leaving 3 bases unmatched. This CDR3 comprises 14 residues. Germline assignment: CDR1 SEHNR and CDR2 FQNEAQ (reference sequence).

The CDR3 here is CSARVPEKLFF. CDR3 nucleotides: TGCAGTGCTAGAGTTCCGGAAAAACTGTTTTTT. The V gene is TRBV20-1, the J gene TRBJ1-4; D is ambiguous. Trimming shortened V by 1 base and J by 8 bases, and 5 bases separated the two germline ends. The CDR3 has 11 residues. Per germline, CDR1 DFQATT and CDR2 SNEGSKA (reference sequence).